These 11 T cell receptor beta chains share one sample of origin, sequenced in a study of control samples from healthy donors and cancer patients. Repertoires were generated with immunoSEQ multiplex PCR, while TCRdb's copy carries only in-frame clones and drops some. The sample contains approximately 60,000 clones, less than 95% of which appear only once. The sequencing sample was made of PBMCs. The source of these receptors is a man aged 25-40 years with colorectal cancer.

CDR3: CASTGDGSGYTF. The CDR3 bases are TGTGCCAGCACCGGGGACGGTTCCGGCTACACCTTC. The rearrangement joins TRBV5-4 to TRBJ1-2, with a weak D call TRBD1 (5 bases). The CDR3 length is 12 residues. V was pared by 6 bases and J by 8 bases, with 14 bases between. Germline CDR1 SGHNT, CDR2 YYREEE (reference sequence).

The CDR3 DNA sequence: TGTGCCAGCAGCCCTGCGGGACAGGGCTACAATGAGCAGTTCTTC. Translating it yields CASSPAGQGYNEQFF. The chain employs TRBV7-9 and TRBJ2-1, with 9 positions matching TRBD1. J gave up 3 bases and V 5 bases, and 5 bases lay outside the gene matches. The CDR3 contains 15 residues. CDR1 and CDR2 from the germline V gene are SEHNR and FQNEAQ (reference sequence).

This chain links TRBV5-6 with TRBJ2-3, with TRBD1 matching over 8 bases. This CDR3 contains 15 residues. After removal of 2 bases from V and 1 base from J, the junction contained 3 bases not matched to a gene. Germline lookup yields CDR1 SGHDT and CDR2 YYEEEE. CDR3 sequence reads: CASSFETGGTDTQYF. The CDR3 bases are TGTGCCAGCAGCTTTGAGACAGGGGGCACAGATACGCAGTATTTT.

This chain uses TRBV5-6 with TRBJ1-2; D remains ambiguous. The CDR3 extends over 15 amino acids. V was pared by 5 bases and J by 8 bases, with 22 bases between. The germline gives CDR1 SGHDT, CDR2 YYEEEE. This CDR3 is CASRLYRISARGYTF. CDR3 in DNA: TGTGCCAGCAGGTTGTATAGGATTTCCGCGCGGGGCTACACCTTC. Full variable domain (rest looked up from reference TRBV5-6 and TRBJ1-2): DAGVTQSPTHLIKTRGQQVTLRCSPKSGHDTVSWYQQALGQGPQFIFQYYEEEERQRGNFPDRFSGHQFPNYSSELNVNALLLGDSALYLCASRLYRISARGYTFGSGTRLTVV.

This clone showed up just once. This chain uses TRBV2 with TRBJ1-5; maybe TRBD1 (5 bases). The CDR3 spans 13 residues. Per germline, CDR1 SNHLY and CDR2 FYNNEI. V gave up 4 bases and J gave up 6 bases, with 10 bases separating them. The CDR3 spells CASSVGGAQPQHF. CDR3 nucleotide sequence: TGTGCCAGCAGTGTTGGCGGGGCTCAGCCCCAGCATTTT.

The chain recombines TRBV6-5 with TRBJ1-2, with 10 bases that match TRBD1. V was pared by 6 bases and J by 5 bases, with 3 bases of the junction left unmatched. CDR1 MNHEY and CDR2 SVGAGI come from the germline V gene. This CDR3 is 13 amino acids long. CDR3 sequence (DNA): TGTGCCAGCAGCGAGGGACAGGGGTATGGCTACACCTTC. Amino acids: CASSEGQGYGYTF.

The rearrangement links TRBV19 to TRBJ2-5, with TRBD1 identical over 7 bases. The trim removed 4 bases at V and 2 bases at J, leaving 4 bases unmatched. The germline V gene has CDR1 LNHDA and CDR2 SQIVND (reference sequence). This CDR3 has 14 residues. This CDR3 is CASSKRDRQETQYF. The CDR3 nucleotides are TGTGCCAGTAGTAAACGGGACAGACAAGAGACCCAGTACTTC.

The chain joins TRBV11-2 to TRBJ2-2, with TRBD1 as a possible D gene (5 bases). This CDR3 is built from 16 residues. The V gene lost 5 bases and the J gene lost 4 bases, with 17 bases spanning the gap. Germline values: CDR1 SGHAT, CDR2 FQNNGV. CDR3 DNA sequence: TGTGCCAGCAGCCAGCGCCCCGACAGTTTCACCGGGGAGCTGTTTTTT. Translated: CASSQRPDSFTGELFF.

J is TRBJ2-3 and V is TRBV4-2, with a weak D call TRBD1 (6 bases). Trimming stripped 0 bases from V and 4 bases from J, with 23 bases between. Looked up from germline, CDR1 is LGHNA and CDR2 is YNFKEQ. The CDR3 extends over 19 amino acids. CDR3 sequence: CASSQDGNAGTGSPDTQYF. For the CDR3, the DNA is TGTGCCAGCAGCCAAGATGGGAACGCCGGTACAGGGTCACCAGATACGCAGTATTTT.

V gene TRBV10-2 combines with J gene TRBJ1-6, with D perhaps TRBD1 (6 bases). Trimming cost V 6 bases and J 2 bases, with 8 bases left between them. CDR1 and CDR2 from the germline V gene are WSHSY and SAAADI. The CDR3 extends over 14 amino acids. The CDR3 sequence: CASRGDTYNSPLHF. CDR3 sequence (DNA): TGCGCCAGCAGGGGGGACACCTATAATTCACCCCTCCACTTT.

The chain uses TRBV7-2 and TRBJ2-1; 9 nucleotides line up with TRBD1. From germline, CDR1 is SGHTA and CDR2 FQGNSA. The V and J ends lost 2 bases and 6 bases, in that order; junction bases with no gene match: 5. The CDR3 extends over 15 amino acids. The CDR3 is CASSLRQGVRNEQFF. CDR3 nucleotides: TGTGCCAGCAGCTTAAGACAGGGGGTCCGCAATGAGCAGTTCTTC.